The rows below give T cell receptor beta chains drawn from one sample of a study of cytomegalovirus exposure and HLA in healthy donors. Sequenced by immunoSEQ multiplex PCR; TCRdb stores in-frame clones only, minus some. The table records roughly 100,000 clones, 70% to 80% of them present only once. Sequenced input: PBMCs. These receptors were collected from a man under 40 in good health and CMV-seronegative. The CDR3 runs from the conserved cysteine through the conserved F or W. Fields, in order: CDR3 protein, CDR3 DNA, clone size, D gene, V gene, J gene. A D gene is named only where the DNA matches it firmly. Clone size appears in some rows only: once, few, many, or a class for an expanded clone.

CDR3 protein: CASSEGHRTEAFF
CDR3 DNA: TGTGCCAGCAGTGAAGGACATCGCACTGAAGCTTTCTTT
clone size: few
D gene: NA
V gene: TRBV6-5
J gene: TRBJ1-1

CDR3 protein: CASSDPRPSGRTPTSTDTQYF
CDR3 DNA: TGTGCCAGCAGTGATCCCCGCCCTAGCGGGAGGACTCCAACCAGCACAGATACGCAGTATTTT
clone size: NA
D gene: TRBD2
V gene: TRBV2
J gene: TRBJ2-3

CDR3 protein: CASSEPGQGWRTEAFF
CDR3 DNA: TGTGCCAGCAGTGAACCCGGACAGGGCTGGAGGACTGAAGCTTTCTTT
clone size: NA
D gene: TRBD1
V gene: TRBV6-1
J gene: TRBJ1-1

CDR3 protein: CASSPRDSYTEAFF
CDR3 DNA: TGTGCCAGCAGCCCCCGGGACAGCTACACTGAAGCTTTCTTT
clone size: few
D gene: TRBD1
V gene: TRBV5-4
J gene: TRBJ1-1

CDR3 protein: CASSYGTGGENTIYF
CDR3 DNA: TGCGCCAGCAGCTATGGGACAGGGGGAGAAAACACCATATATTTT
clone size: NA
D gene: TRBD1
V gene: TRBV5-1
J gene: TRBJ1-3

CDR3 protein: CASSLLWPSGYTF
CDR3 DNA: TGTGCCAGCAGCTTGCTTTGGCCCAGTGGCTACACCTTC
clone size: NA
D gene: NA
V gene: TRBV5-6
J gene: TRBJ1-2

CDR3 protein: CASRGGQANTGELFF
CDR3 DNA: TGTGCCAGCCGGGGGGGGCAAGCGAACACCGGGGAGCTGTTTTTT
clone size: few
D gene: TRBD2
V gene: TRBV6-6
J gene: TRBJ2-2

CDR3 protein: CASSPGGTSYEQYF
CDR3 DNA: TGTGCCAGCAGCCCCGGGGGGACCTCCTACGAGCAGTACTTC
clone size: NA
D gene: TRBD2
V gene: TRBV7-6
J gene: TRBJ2-7

CDR3 protein: CASSREGDIYGYTF
CDR3 DNA: TGCGCCAGCAGCCGCGAGGGAGATATCTATGGCTACACCTTC
clone size: once
D gene: NA
V gene: TRBV5-1
J gene: TRBJ1-2

CDR3 protein: CASSYGGSTGQPQHF
CDR3 DNA: TGTGCCAGCAGCTACGGAGGGAGTACGGGGCAGCCCCAGCATTTT
clone size: NA
D gene: NA
V gene: TRBV28
J gene: TRBJ1-5

CDR3 protein: CASSPGTGVGEQYF
CDR3 DNA: TGTGCCAGCAGCCCCGGGACAGGGGTAGGGGAGCAGTACTTC
clone size: once
D gene: TRBD1
V gene: TRBV14
J gene: TRBJ2-7

CDR3 protein: CASRTFRGGSEFGELFF
CDR3 DNA: TGTGCCAGCAGGACTTTTAGGGGAGGCAGTGAGTTCGGGGAGCTGTTTTTT
clone size: NA
D gene: NA
V gene: TRBV28
J gene: TRBJ2-2

CDR3 protein: CSVEDLQGANTEAFF
CDR3 DNA: TGCAGCGTTGAAGATCTTCAGGGGGCCAACACTGAAGCTTTCTTT
clone size: NA
D gene: TRBD1
V gene: TRBV29-1
J gene: TRBJ1-1

CDR3 protein: CASSRGQDYGYTF
CDR3 DNA: TGTGCCAGTAGCCGTGGACAGGACTATGGCTACACCTTC
clone size: few
D gene: TRBD1
V gene: TRBV19
J gene: TRBJ1-2

CDR3 protein: CASARGNEQFF
CDR3 DNA: TGTGCCAGCGCTAGGGGGAATGAGCAGTTCTTC
clone size: few
D gene: NA
V gene: TRBV7-2
J gene: TRBJ2-1

CDR3 protein: CASSLFGTGQRGNYGYTF
CDR3 DNA: TGTGCCAGCAGTTTATTCGGGACAGGCCAAAGGGGAAACTATGGCTACACCTTC
clone size: NA
D gene: TRBD1
V gene: TRBV27
J gene: TRBJ1-2

CDR3 protein: CASSPQETQYF
CDR3 DNA: TGTGCCAGCAGCCCACAAGAGACCCAGTACTTC
clone size: NA
D gene: NA
V gene: TRBV7-2
J gene: TRBJ2-5

CDR3 protein: CSVPLGAANYGYTF
CDR3 DNA: TGCAGCGTGCCCCTGGGAGCAGCCAACTATGGCTACACCTTC
clone size: NA
D gene: NA
V gene: TRBV29-1
J gene: TRBJ1-2

CDR3 protein: CASSVQRGEKGTQYF
CDR3 DNA: TGTGCCAGCAGCGTCCAGCGGGGGGAGAAGGGGACCCAGTACTTC
clone size: NA
D gene: TRBD2
V gene: TRBV9
J gene: TRBJ2-5

CDR3 protein: CASSDPRGGSYNEQFF
CDR3 DNA: TGTGCCAGCAGCGACCCCAGGGGCGGCTCCTACAATGAGCAGTTCTTC
clone size: few
D gene: NA
V gene: TRBV7-2
J gene: TRBJ2-1

CDR3 protein: CASSQSSSLTTGELFF
CDR3 DNA: TGTGCCAGCAGCCAATCATCTAGCTTGACGACCGGGGAGCTGTTTTTT
clone size: NA
D gene: NA
V gene: TRBV7-7
J gene: TRBJ2-2

CDR3 protein: CASSFSGARVHEQYF
CDR3 DNA: TGTGCCAGCAGCTTCTCAGGGGCCAGGGTCCACGAGCAGTACTTC
clone size: NA
D gene: NA
V gene: TRBV7-9
J gene: TRBJ2-7

CDR3 protein: CASSLDRAGEQYF
CDR3 DNA: TGCGCCAGCAGCTTGGACAGGGCCGGCGAGCAGTACTTC
clone size: NA
D gene: NA
V gene: TRBV5-1
J gene: TRBJ2-7

CDR3 protein: CASSLGLAANEQFF
CDR3 DNA: TGCGCCAGCAGCTTGGGCCTTGCGGCTAATGAGCAGTTCTTC
clone size: NA
D gene: NA
V gene: TRBV5-1
J gene: TRBJ2-1

CDR3 protein: CASSLRQGADLNYGYTF
CDR3 DNA: TGCGCCAGCAGCCTTCGACAGGGGGCAGATCTGAACTATGGCTACACCTTC
clone size: NA
D gene: TRBD1
V gene: TRBV5-1
J gene: TRBJ1-2

CDR3 protein: CASSLGATEQFF
CDR3 DNA: TGTGCCAGCAGCTTAGGAGCCACTGAGCAGTTCTTC
clone size: NA
D gene: NA
V gene: TRBV11-3
J gene: TRBJ2-1

CDR3 protein: CASRDRGRGGRETQYF
CDR3 DNA: TGTGCCAGCCGTGATCGGGGGCGGGGGGGCCGAGAGACCCAGTACTTC
clone size: NA
D gene: TRBD2
V gene: TRBV6-1
J gene: TRBJ2-5

CDR3 protein: CASSQDTGGRTDTQYF
CDR3 DNA: TGCGCCAGCAGCCAAGACACGGGGGGGCGCACAGATACGCAGTATTTT
clone size: NA
D gene: TRBD2
V gene: TRBV4-3
J gene: TRBJ2-3

CDR3 protein: CASSDPRLTDTQYF
CDR3 DNA: TGTGCCAGCAGTGACCCCAGACTTACAGATACGCAGTATTTT
clone size: few
D gene: NA
V gene: TRBV28
J gene: TRBJ2-3

CDR3 protein: CASRVRGEQGNQPQHF
CDR3 DNA: TGTGCCAGCCGAGTCAGGGGGGAGCAGGGCAATCAGCCCCAGCATTTT
clone size: NA
D gene: TRBD1
V gene: TRBV19
J gene: TRBJ1-5

CDR3 protein: CASSRGFSGNTIYF
CDR3 DNA: TGTGCCAGTAGCAGGGGATTCTCTGGAAACACCATATATTTT
clone size: NA
D gene: NA
V gene: TRBV19
J gene: TRBJ1-3

CDR3 protein: CASSLPGQGFGEAFF
CDR3 DNA: TGTGCCAGCAGTCTCCCGGGACAGGGTTTTGGTGAAGCTTTCTTT
clone size: NA
D gene: TRBD1
V gene: TRBV6-5
J gene: TRBJ1-1

CDR3 protein: CASSDGGLNTEAFF
CDR3 DNA: TGTGCCAGCAGTGATGGGGGCTTGAACACTGAAGCTTTCTTT
clone size: NA
D gene: NA
V gene: TRBV2
J gene: TRBJ1-1

CDR3 protein: CASSLPSTLSNQPQHF
CDR3 DNA: TGTGCCAGCAGTTTACCCAGTACCCTTAGCAATCAGCCCCAGCATTTT
clone size: NA
D gene: NA
V gene: TRBV28
J gene: TRBJ1-5

CDR3 protein: CASRQTSGGTTYEQYF
CDR3 DNA: TGTGCCAGCAGACAAACTAGCGGGGGGACCACCTACGAGCAGTACTTC
clone size: once
D gene: TRBD2
V gene: TRBV7-2
J gene: TRBJ2-7

CDR3 protein: CASSEGQSNQPQHF
CDR3 DNA: TGTGCCAGCAGTGAGGGACAGAGCAATCAGCCCCAGCATTTT
clone size: NA
D gene: TRBD1
V gene: TRBV2
J gene: TRBJ1-5

CDR3 protein: CSVEPGQGSGEQYF
CDR3 DNA: TGCAGCGTTGAACCGGGACAGGGGTCAGGAGAGCAGTACTTC
clone size: NA
D gene: TRBD1
V gene: TRBV29-1
J gene: TRBJ2-7

CDR3 protein: CASSLTGVVGYTF
CDR3 DNA: TGTGCCAGCAGCCTTACAGGGGTCGTAGGCTACACCTTC
clone size: few
D gene: TRBD1
V gene: TRBV5-6
J gene: TRBJ1-2

CDR3 protein: CASSRVDTQYF
CDR3 DNA: TGTGCCAGCAGCCGAGTGGATACGCAGTATTTT
clone size: once
D gene: NA
V gene: TRBV14
J gene: TRBJ2-3

CDR3 protein: CASSSDTALYGYTF
CDR3 DNA: TGTGCCAGCAGCTCGGACACCGCCCTCTATGGCTACACCTTC
clone size: NA
D gene: NA
V gene: TRBV28
J gene: TRBJ1-2

CDR3 protein: CASRTGTADTQYF
CDR3 DNA: TGCGCCAGCAGGACAGGGACAGCAGATACGCAGTATTTT
clone size: NA
D gene: TRBD1
V gene: TRBV10-2
J gene: TRBJ2-3

CDR3 protein: CASSLISNEQFF
CDR3 DNA: TGCGCCAGCAGCCTCATCAGCAATGAGCAGTTCTTC
clone size: once
D gene: NA
V gene: TRBV4-1
J gene: TRBJ2-1

CDR3 protein: CASSLGGGADTQYF
CDR3 DNA: TGTGCCAGCAGCTTAGGCGGGGGGGCGGATACGCAGTATTTT
clone size: NA
D gene: TRBD2
V gene: TRBV7-7
J gene: TRBJ2-3

CDR3 protein: CASSKDRYSYNEQFF
CDR3 DNA: TGTGCCAGCAGCAAAGACAGATACTCCTACAATGAGCAGTTCTTC
clone size: NA
D gene: NA
V gene: TRBV7-3
J gene: TRBJ2-1

CDR3 protein: CASTQGGTNIQYF
CDR3 DNA: TGTGCCAGCACCCAGGGCGGCACAAACATTCAGTACTTC
clone size: NA
D gene: NA
V gene: TRBV7-2
J gene: TRBJ2-4

CDR3 protein: CASSLGTRKNEQFF
CDR3 DNA: TGTGCCAGCAGCTTGGGGACTAGAAAGAATGAGCAGTTCTTC
clone size: few
D gene: TRBD2
V gene: TRBV5-6
J gene: TRBJ2-1

CDR3 protein: CASSLVRGTYNEQFF
CDR3 DNA: TGTGCCAGCAGCTTAGTAAGGGGGACCTACAATGAGCAGTTCTTC
clone size: few
D gene: NA
V gene: TRBV7-8
J gene: TRBJ2-1

CDR3 protein: CASGKGPGGASNEQFF
CDR3 DNA: TGTGCCAGTGGTAAAGGCCCGGGGGGGGCCTCCAATGAGCAGTTCTTC
clone size: NA
D gene: TRBD2
V gene: TRBV19
J gene: TRBJ2-1

CDR3 protein: CASSEVGAGEKLFF
CDR3 DNA: TGTGCCAGCAGTGAAGTTGGCGCGGGAGAAAAACTGTTTTTT
clone size: few
D gene: NA
V gene: TRBV6-1
J gene: TRBJ1-4

CDR3 protein: CASSLRQGRGTEAFF
CDR3 DNA: TGCGCCAGCAGCCTGAGACAGGGGAGGGGAACTGAAGCTTTCTTT
clone size: NA
D gene: TRBD1
V gene: TRBV5-1
J gene: TRBJ1-1

CDR3 protein: CASKGQAYSYEQYF
CDR3 DNA: TGTGCCAGCAAGGGACAGGCATACTCCTACGAGCAGTACTTC
clone size: NA
D gene: TRBD1
V gene: TRBV27
J gene: TRBJ2-7

CDR3 protein: CASSSTGEETQYF
CDR3 DNA: TGCGCCAGCAGCTCGACGGGGGAAGAGACCCAGTACTTC
clone size: NA
D gene: NA
V gene: TRBV5-1
J gene: TRBJ2-5

CDR3 protein: CASMEARGYGYTF
CDR3 DNA: TGTGCCAGCATGGAAGCCCGGGGATATGGCTACACCTTC
clone size: NA
D gene: NA
V gene: TRBV6-5
J gene: TRBJ1-2

CDR3 protein: CASSYLSGRAGEQFF
CDR3 DNA: TGTGCCAGCAGCTACCTAAGCGGGAGGGCCGGAGAGCAGTTCTTC
clone size: NA
D gene: TRBD2
V gene: TRBV13
J gene: TRBJ2-1

CDR3 protein: CASSHTGVGVLSSYNEQFF
CDR3 DNA: TGTGCCAGCAGCCATACAGGGGTGGGGGTATTGAGCTCCTACAATGAGCAGTTCTTC
clone size: NA
D gene: TRBD1
V gene: TRBV7-9
J gene: TRBJ2-1

CDR3 protein: CASTGGGTGNEKLFF
CDR3 DNA: TGTGCCAGCACCGGTGGGGGGACAGGGAATGAAAAACTGTTTTTT
clone size: NA
D gene: TRBD1
V gene: TRBV9
J gene: TRBJ1-4

CDR3 protein: CASSLLSGAADASTDTQYF
CDR3 DNA: TGTGCCAGCAGCTTATTATCCGGAGCGGCAGATGCTAGCACAGATACGCAGTATTTT
clone size: NA
D gene: NA
V gene: TRBV7-3
J gene: TRBJ2-3

CDR3 protein: CASSQKGANTDTQYF
CDR3 DNA: TGCGCCAGCAGCCAAAAGGGGGCAAACACAGATACGCAGTATTTT
clone size: NA
D gene: TRBD1
V gene: TRBV5-1
J gene: TRBJ2-3

CDR3 protein: CASSSGTDTQYF
CDR3 DNA: TGTGCCAGCAGCTCGGGCACAGATACGCAGTATTTT
clone size: NA
D gene: NA
V gene: TRBV28
J gene: TRBJ2-3

CDR3 protein: CASSLVEGGYTF
CDR3 DNA: TGCGCCAGCAGCTTGGTGGAGGGTGGCTACACCTTC
clone size: NA
D gene: NA
V gene: TRBV5-1
J gene: TRBJ1-2